These T cell receptor beta chains were read from a single sample in a study of cytomegalovirus exposure and HLA in healthy donors. Assay: immunoSEQ multiplex PCR; the TCRdb copy retains only in-frame clones and omits some. The data contain some 150,000 clones, 89% of them singletons. Material: PBMCs. Receptor source: a woman between 18 and 29 years old in good health and CMV-seropositive. The CDR3 runs from the conserved cysteine through the conserved F or W. D genes are given only for firm matches. Expanded clones get a size class; other rows say once, few or many, or leave the size out.

>-|TRBV6-1|-|TRBJ1-2
CASSEGRVGGYTF
TGTGCCAGCAGTGAGGGCAGGGTAGGTGGCTACACCTTC
>-|TRBV15|-|TRBJ1-5
CATSRASQPQHF
TGTGCCACCAGCAGAGCTAGCCAGCCCCAGCATTTT
>-|TRBV6-1|-|TRBJ1-1
CASTVDGKNTEAFF
TGTGCCAGCACAGTAGACGGGAAGAACACTGAAGCTTTCTTT
>TRBD2|TRBV9|-|TRBJ2-7
CASAPPGRVVYEQYF
TGTGCCAGCGCCCCCCCGGGGAGGGTTGTATACGAGCAGTACTTC
>-|TRBV27|-|TRBJ1-1
CASSPRIWLGAAEAFF
TGTGCCAGCAGTCCGCGGATATGGCTTGGGGCGGCTGAAGCTTTCTTT
>TRBD1|TRBV4-1|-|TRBJ1-2
CASSQGQYGYTF
TGCGCCAGCAGCCAGGGACAGTATGGCTACACCTTC
>-|TRBV6-6|-|TRBJ2-7
CASSYGPRYEQYF
TGTGCCAGCAGTTACGGGCCTCGCTACGAGCAGTACTTC
>-|TRBV19|-|TRBJ1-2
CASSPQRGVMSYTF
TGTGCCAGTAGTCCCCAGCGGGGTGTCATGAGCTACACCTTC
>-|TRBV19|-|TRBJ1-2
CASSVPPITGYTF
TGTGCCAGTAGTGTTCCACCTATCACTGGCTACACCTTC
>TRBD1|TRBV5-5|once|TRBJ2-1
CASSPGQGYYNEQFF
TGTGCCAGCAGTCCTGGACAGGGGTACTACAATGAGCAGTTCTTC
>TRBD2|TRBV7-2|-|TRBJ2-3
CASSPPGLAGGGQYF
TGTGCCAGCAGCCCCCCGGGACTAGCGGGGGGTGGGCAGTATTTT
>TRBD1|TRBV5-1|-|TRBJ1-6
CASSKGQGANSPLHF
TGCGCCAGCAGCAAAGGACAGGGGGCCAATTCACCCCTCCACTTT
>-|TRBV6-5|-|TRBJ1-1
CASNTGGGQEAFF
TGTGCCAGCAACACGGGTGGCGGACAAGAAGCTTTCTTT
>-|TRBV28|-|TRBJ2-1
CASFASDYNEQFF
TGTGCCAGTTTTGCTAGCGATTACAATGAGCAGTTCTTC
>-|TRBV19|-|TRBJ2-5
CASGREYQETQYF
TGTGCCAGTGGACGGGAGTACCAAGAGACCCAGTACTTC
>-|TRBV11-2|-|TRBJ1-4
CASSLIPEGKGEKLFF
TGTGCCAGCAGCTTAATTCCGGAGGGAAAGGGCGAAAAACTGTTTTTT
>TRBD1|TRBV2|-|TRBJ1-4
CASRFQGGTKLFF
TGTGCCAGCAGATTTCAGGGGGGAACAAAACTGTTTTTT
>-|TRBV4-3|few|TRBJ1-1
CASSQSSTQGTEAFF
TGCGCCAGCAGCCAAAGTAGCACCCAGGGGACTGAAGCTTTCTTT
>-|TRBV7-2|-|TRBJ2-3
CASSLGWAGSTDTQYF
TGTGCCAGCAGCTTAGGTTGGGCGGGGAGCACAGATACGCAGTATTTT
>-|TRBV20-1|once|TRBJ1-2
CSARSPEGYTF
TGCAGTGCTAGGAGCCCGGAGGGCTACACCTTC
>-|TRBV5-6|-|TRBJ1-2
CASSLAGGYTF
TGTGCCAGCAGCTTGGCCGGGGGCTACACCTTC
>TRBD1|TRBV27|-|TRBJ2-1
CASTQGAGWDEQFF
TGTGCCAGCACCCAGGGGGCAGGGTGGGATGAGCAGTTCTTC
>TRBD1|TRBV9|-|TRBJ2-5
CASSGGTGTVQETQYF
TGTGCCAGCAGCGGGGGGACAGGGACGGTCCAAGAGACCCAGTACTTC
>TRBD1|TRBV2|-|TRBJ2-2
CAGCGTGDTGELFF
TGTGCCGGCTGCGGGACAGGGGACACCGGGGAGCTGTTTTTT
>TRBD1|TRBV5-1|-|TRBJ1-1
CASSRGQGVNTEAFF
TGCGCCAGCAGCAGGGGACAGGGCGTGAACACTGAAGCTTTCTTT
>TRBD1|TRBV10-2|-|TRBJ1-4
CASSDRGYSTNEKLFF
TGCGCCAGCAGTGACAGGGGGTATTCAACTAATGAAAAACTGTTTTTT
>TRBD1|TRBV5-6|-|TRBJ1-4
CASSLDRGGEKLFF
TGTGCCAGCAGCTTGGACAGGGGAGGCGAAAAACTGTTTTTT
>TRBD1|TRBV7-9|-|TRBJ1-2
CASSTRTGDGYTF
TGTGCCAGCAGCACCCGGACAGGGGATGGCTACACCTTC
>TRBD1|TRBV2|-|TRBJ1-6
CASSDTGTEVSPLHF
TGTGCCAGCAGTGATACCGGGACAGAGGTTTCACCCCTCCACTTT
>-|TRBV28|-|TRBJ1-4
CASRVDSFRSEKLFF
TGTGCCAGCAGGGTAGACAGTTTCCGCTCTGAAAAACTGTTTTTT
>-|TRBV5-8|-|TRBJ2-5
CASSLFGGVKQETQYF
TGTGCCAGCAGCCTATTTGGCGGGGTGAAACAAGAGACCCAGTACTTC
>TRBD2|TRBV4-3|-|TRBJ2-3
CASSQDYAGGDTQYF
TGCGCCAGCAGCCAAGATTACGCGGGGGGGGATACGCAGTATTTT
>-|TRBV2|-|TRBJ2-7
CASSPPGGPSSYEQYF
TGTGCCAGCAGTCCACCCGGGGGGCCAAGCTCCTACGAGCAGTACTTC
>-|TRBV10-3|-|TRBJ1-1
CAISESLRVEAFF
TGTGCCATCAGTGAGTCACTCAGGGTTGAAGCTTTCTTT
>-|TRBV19|-|TRBJ1-1
CASSIVEATEAFF
TGTGCCAGTAGTATAGTGGAGGCCACTGAAGCTTTCTTT
>-|TRBV18|-|TRBJ1-1
CASSLREGEAFF
TGTGCCAGCTCACTCAGGGAGGGCGAAGCTTTCTTT
>TRBD1|TRBV19|-|TRBJ2-2
CASSMDRGVNTGELFF
TGTGCCAGTAGTATGGACAGGGGAGTGAACACCGGGGAGCTGTTTTTT
>-|TRBV15|few|TRBJ1-1
CATSMGTDLLAEAFF
TGTGCCACCAGCATGGGTACAGACCTGTTGGCTGAAGCTTTCTTT
>TRBD1|TRBV4-1|once|TRBJ1-2
CASSQDWGQGYGYTF
TGCGCCAGCAGCCAAGACTGGGGACAGGGCTATGGCTACACCTTC
>-|TRBV5-4|-|TRBJ2-1
CASSFSALSSNEQFF
TGTGCCAGCAGCTTTAGCGCTCTTAGCTCCAATGAGCAGTTCTTC
>-|TRBV7-9|-|TRBJ2-4
CASSLGGGSRNIQYF
TGTGCCAGCAGCTTGGGCGGGGGCTCCAGAAACATTCAGTACTTC
>TRBD2|TRBV6-1|-|TRBJ2-5
CASSSGGAETQYF
TGTGCCAGCAGTTCGGGGGGGGCGGAGACCCAGTACTTC